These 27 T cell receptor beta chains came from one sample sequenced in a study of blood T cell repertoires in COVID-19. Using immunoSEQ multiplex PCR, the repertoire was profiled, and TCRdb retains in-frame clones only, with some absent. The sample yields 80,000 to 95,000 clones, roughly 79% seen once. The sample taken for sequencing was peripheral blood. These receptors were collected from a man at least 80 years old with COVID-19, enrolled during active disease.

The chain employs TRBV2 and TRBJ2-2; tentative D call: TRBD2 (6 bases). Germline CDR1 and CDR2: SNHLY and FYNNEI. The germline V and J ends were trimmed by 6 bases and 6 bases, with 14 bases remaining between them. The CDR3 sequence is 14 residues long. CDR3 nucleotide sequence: TGTGCCAGCAGATCTACAAGGGAGGCCGGGGAGCTGTTTTTT. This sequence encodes CASRSTREAGELFF.

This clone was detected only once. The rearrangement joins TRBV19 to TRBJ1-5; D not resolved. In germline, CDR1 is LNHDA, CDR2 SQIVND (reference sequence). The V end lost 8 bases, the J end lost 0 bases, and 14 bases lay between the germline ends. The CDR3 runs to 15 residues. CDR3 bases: TGTGCCAGTGGACTAAAGAAAAATAGCAATCAGCCCCAGCATTTT. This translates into CASGLKKNSNQPQHF.

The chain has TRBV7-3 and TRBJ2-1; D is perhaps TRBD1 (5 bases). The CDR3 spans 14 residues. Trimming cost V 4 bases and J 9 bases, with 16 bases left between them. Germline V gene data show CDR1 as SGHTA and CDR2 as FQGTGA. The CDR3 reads CASSSWAGQSEQFF. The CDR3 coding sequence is TGTGCCAGCAGCTCCTGGGCAGGGCAAAGTGAGCAGTTCTTC.

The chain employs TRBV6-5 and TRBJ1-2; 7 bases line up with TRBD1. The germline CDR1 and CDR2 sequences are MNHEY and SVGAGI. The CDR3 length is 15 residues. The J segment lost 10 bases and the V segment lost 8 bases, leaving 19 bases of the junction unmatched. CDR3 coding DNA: TGTGCCAGCGGGCGGACAGGAGATATGGTGATGGTCTACACCTTC. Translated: CASGRTGDMVMVYTF.

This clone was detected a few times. The CDR3 here is CSASLLGTSGRYNEQFF. The DNA of the CDR3 is TGCAGTGCTAGTCTCCTCGGGACTAGCGGGAGATACAATGAGCAGTTCTTC. The chain couples TRBV20-1 to TRBJ2-1, with 14 bases identical to TRBD2. This CDR3 has 17 residues. The junction had 8 bases not matched to a gene; V was cut back by 3 bases and J by 4 bases. Per germline, CDR1 DFQATT and CDR2 SNEGSKA (reference sequence).

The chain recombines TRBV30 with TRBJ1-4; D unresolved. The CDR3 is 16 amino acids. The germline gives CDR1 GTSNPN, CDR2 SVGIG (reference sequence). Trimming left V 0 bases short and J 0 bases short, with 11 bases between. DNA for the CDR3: TGTGCCTGGAGTGTAGCGCGGATACCAACTAATGAAAAACTGTTTTTT. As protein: CAWSVARIPTNEKLFF.

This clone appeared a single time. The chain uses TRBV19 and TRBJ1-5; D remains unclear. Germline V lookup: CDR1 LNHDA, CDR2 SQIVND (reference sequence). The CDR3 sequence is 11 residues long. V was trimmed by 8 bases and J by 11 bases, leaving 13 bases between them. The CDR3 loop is CASGSIQSQHF. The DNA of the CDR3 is TGTGCCAGTGGGAGCATCCAGTCCCAGCATTTT.

CDR3 DNA: TGTGCCAGCTCACCATACCCCCAAGCAGGGACAGGGGCTCAAGCTTTCTTT. It encodes CASSPYPQAGTGAQAFF. The chain has TRBV18 and TRBJ1-1, with 10 bases aligning to TRBD1. Germline V gives CDR1 KGHSH, CDR2 LQKENI. CDR3 length: 17 amino acids. V shed 2 bases and J 9 bases; nucleotides not matched to a gene: 15.

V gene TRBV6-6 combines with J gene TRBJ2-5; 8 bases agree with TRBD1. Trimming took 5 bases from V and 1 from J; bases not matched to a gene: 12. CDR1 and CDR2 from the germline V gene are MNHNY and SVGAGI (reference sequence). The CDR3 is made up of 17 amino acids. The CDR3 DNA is TGTGCCAGCAGTCGAACAGGGGGTTTTCGGGTCCAAGAGACCCAGTACTTC. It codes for CASSRTGGFRVQETQYF.

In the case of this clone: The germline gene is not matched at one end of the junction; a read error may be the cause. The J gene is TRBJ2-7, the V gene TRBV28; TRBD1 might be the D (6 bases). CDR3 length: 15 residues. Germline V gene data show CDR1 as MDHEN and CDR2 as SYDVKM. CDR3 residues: CASTLPGHRSYEQYF. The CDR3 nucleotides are TGTGCCAGCACTTTACCGGGACATCGTTCCTACGAGCAGTACTTC.

CDR3 protein: CASSASSSGNTIYF. As DNA, the CDR3 is TGCGCCAGCAGTGCTTCTAGCTCTGGAAACACCATATATTTT. The chain employs TRBV10-2 and TRBJ1-3; D unresolved. The V end lost 4 bases, the J end lost 0 bases, and 7 bases lay between the germline ends. The CDR3 is 14 amino acids. Germline lookup yields CDR1 WSHSY and CDR2 SAAADI.

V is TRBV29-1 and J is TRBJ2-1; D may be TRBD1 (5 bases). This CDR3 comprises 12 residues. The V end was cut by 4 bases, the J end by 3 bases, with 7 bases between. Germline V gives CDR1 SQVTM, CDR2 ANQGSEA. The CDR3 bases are TGCAGCGTTGGACAGATCTACAATGAGCAGTTCTTC. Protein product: CSVGQIYNEQFF.

CDR3 in DNA: TGCAGTGCCCCGGACAGGTTTGGCTACACCTTC. Translated: CSAPDRFGYTF. J is TRBJ1-2 and V is TRBV20-1, with 7 bases lining up with TRBD1. The V gene's germline CDR1 is DFQATT and CDR2 SNEGSKA (reference sequence). The CDR3 loop spans 11 amino acids. J was trimmed by 7 bases and V by 6 bases; bases with no gene match: 5.

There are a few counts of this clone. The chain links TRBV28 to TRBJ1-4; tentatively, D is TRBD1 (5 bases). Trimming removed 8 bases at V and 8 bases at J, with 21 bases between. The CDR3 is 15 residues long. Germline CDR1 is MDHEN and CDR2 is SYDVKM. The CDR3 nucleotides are TGTGCCAGCGGGGGAGGACTCACCCGAAAGGAAAAACTGTTTTTT. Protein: CASGGGLTRKEKLFF.

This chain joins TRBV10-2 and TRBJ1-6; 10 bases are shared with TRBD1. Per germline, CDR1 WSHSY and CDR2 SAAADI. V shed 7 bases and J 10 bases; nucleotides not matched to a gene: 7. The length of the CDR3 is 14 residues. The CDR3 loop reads CASTFGQGGSPLHF. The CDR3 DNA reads TGCGCCAGCACCTTCGGACAGGGGGGCTCACCCCTCCACTTT.

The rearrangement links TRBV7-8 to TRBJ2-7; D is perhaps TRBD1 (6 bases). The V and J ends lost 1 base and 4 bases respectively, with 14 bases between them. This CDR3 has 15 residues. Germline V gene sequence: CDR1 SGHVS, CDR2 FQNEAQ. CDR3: CASSLDLDSFYEQYF. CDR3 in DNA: TGTGCCAGCAGCTTAGACCTGGACAGTTTTTACGAGCAGTACTTC.

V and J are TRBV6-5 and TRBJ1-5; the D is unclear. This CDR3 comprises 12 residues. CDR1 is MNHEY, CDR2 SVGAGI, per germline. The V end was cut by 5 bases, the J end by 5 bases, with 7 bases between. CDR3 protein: CASSRSDQPQHF. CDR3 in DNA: TGTGCCAGCAGTCGTTCGGATCAGCCCCAGCATTTT.

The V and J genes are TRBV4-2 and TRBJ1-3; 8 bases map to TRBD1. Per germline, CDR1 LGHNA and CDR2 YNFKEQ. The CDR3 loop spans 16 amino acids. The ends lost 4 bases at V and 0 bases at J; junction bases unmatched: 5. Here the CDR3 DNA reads TGTGCCAGCAGCCGTTCGACAGGGGACTCTGGAAACACCATATATTTT. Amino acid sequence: CASSRSTGDSGNTIYF.

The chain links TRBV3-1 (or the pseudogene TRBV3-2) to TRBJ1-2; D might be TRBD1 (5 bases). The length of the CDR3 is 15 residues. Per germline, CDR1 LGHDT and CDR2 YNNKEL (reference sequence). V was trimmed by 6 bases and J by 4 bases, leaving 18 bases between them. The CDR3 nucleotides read TGTGCCAGCAGGGGGCCAAGACAAATTACCTATGGCTACACCTTC. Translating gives CASRGPRQITYGYTF.

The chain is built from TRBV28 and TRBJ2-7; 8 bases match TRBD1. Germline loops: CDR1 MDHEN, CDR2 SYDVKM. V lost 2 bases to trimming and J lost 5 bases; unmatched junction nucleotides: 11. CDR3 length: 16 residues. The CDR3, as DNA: TGTGCCAGCAGTTTAATAGCAGGACAGGGTGGTGACGAGCAGTACTTC. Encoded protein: CASSLIAGQGGDEQYF. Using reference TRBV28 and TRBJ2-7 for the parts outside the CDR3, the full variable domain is DVKVTQSSRYLVKRTGEKVFLECVQDMDHENMFWYRQDPGLGLRLIYFSYDVKMKEKGDIPEGYSVSREKKERFSLILESASTNQTSMYLCASSLIAGQGGDEQYFGPGTRLTVT.

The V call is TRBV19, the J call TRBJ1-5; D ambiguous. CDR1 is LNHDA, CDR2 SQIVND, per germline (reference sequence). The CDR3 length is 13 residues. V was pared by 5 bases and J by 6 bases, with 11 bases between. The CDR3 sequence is CASSRVISQPQHF. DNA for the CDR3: TGTGCCAGTAGTCGAGTCATCTCTCAGCCCCAGCATTTT.

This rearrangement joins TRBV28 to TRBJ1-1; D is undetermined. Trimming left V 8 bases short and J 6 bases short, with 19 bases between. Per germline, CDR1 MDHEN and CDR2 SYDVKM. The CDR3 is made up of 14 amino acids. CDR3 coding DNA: TGTGCCAGCGTATCCCCCCGGGAGGTCGCTGAAGCTTTCTTT. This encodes CASVSPREVAEAFF.

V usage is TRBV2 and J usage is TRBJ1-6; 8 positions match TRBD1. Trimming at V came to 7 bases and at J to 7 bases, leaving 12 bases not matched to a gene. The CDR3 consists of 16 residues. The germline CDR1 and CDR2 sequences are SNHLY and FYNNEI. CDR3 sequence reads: CASKDIPGQANSPLHF. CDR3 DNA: TGTGCCAGCAAAGACATACCGGGACAGGCCAATTCACCCCTCCACTTT. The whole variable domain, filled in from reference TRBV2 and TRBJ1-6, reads EPEVTQTPSHQVTQMGQEVILRCVPISNHLYFYWYRQILGQKVEFLVSFYNNEISEKSEIFDDQFSVERPDGSNFTLKIRSTKLEDSAMYFCASKDIPGQANSPLHFGNGTRLTVT.

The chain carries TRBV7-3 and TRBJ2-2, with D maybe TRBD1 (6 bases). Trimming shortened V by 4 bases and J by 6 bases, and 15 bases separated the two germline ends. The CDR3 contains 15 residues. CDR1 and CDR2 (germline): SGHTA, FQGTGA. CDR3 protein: CASSSTGIGSGELFF. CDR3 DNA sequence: TGTGCCAGCAGCTCCACAGGGATTGGGTCCGGGGAGCTGTTTTTT. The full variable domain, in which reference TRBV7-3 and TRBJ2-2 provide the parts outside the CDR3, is GAGVSQTPSNKVTEKGKYVELRCDPISGHTALYWYRQSLGQGPEFLIYFQGTGAADDSGLPNDRFFAVRPEGSVSTLKIQRTERGDSAVYLCASSSTGIGSGELFFGEGSRLTVL.

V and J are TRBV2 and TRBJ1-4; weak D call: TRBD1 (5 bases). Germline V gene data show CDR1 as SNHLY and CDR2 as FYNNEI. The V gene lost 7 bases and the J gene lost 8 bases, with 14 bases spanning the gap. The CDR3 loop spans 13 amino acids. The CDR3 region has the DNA TGTGCCAGCACAAGGGGCCCGCTAGAAAAACTGTTTTTT. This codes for CASTRGPLEKLFF.

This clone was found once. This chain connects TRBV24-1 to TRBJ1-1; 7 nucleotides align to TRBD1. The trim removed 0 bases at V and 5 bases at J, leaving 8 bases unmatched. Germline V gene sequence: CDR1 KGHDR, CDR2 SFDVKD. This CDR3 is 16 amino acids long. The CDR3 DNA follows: TGTGCCACCAGTGATTTGACGGAGGGGGCGGGGACTGAAGCTTTCTTT. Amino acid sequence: CATSDLTEGAGTEAFF.

The CDR3 DNA sequence: TGTGCCAGCAGTTCGCAGGGTACCTCTGGGGCCAACGTCCTGACTTTC. Amino acid sequence: CASSSQGTSGANVLTF. The V call is TRBV27, the J call TRBJ2-6; D is perhaps TRBD1 (5 bases). V lost 4 bases and J lost 0, with 10 bases in between. Germline loops: CDR1 MNHEY, CDR2 SMNVEV (reference sequence). CDR3 length equals 16 residues.